This T cell receptor (beta chain) emerged from a study of OX40 agonist ivuxolimab in advanced cancers. Concerning this clone: Its antigen is currently unknown.

The germline gives CDR1 LNHDA, CDR2 SQIVND (reference sequence). The CDR3 consists of 12 residues. V was cut by 7 bases and J by 7 bases, with 11 bases left in between. Broader study findings: Clonal expansion in partial responders at 0.1-3.0 mg/kg ranked among the lowest.

The protocol was immunoSEQ multiplex PCR, while the TCRdb copy is restricted to in-frame clones and leaves out a portion. This sample has around 30,000 clones, with approximately 86% found just once. The receptor was isolated from an adult with an advanced solid tumor such as melanoma, head and neck, liver or kidney cancer. The chain combines TRBV19 with TRBJ1-5, with D uncertain. The sample consisted of CD4+ or CD8+ T cells sorted from blood, taken in a trial of the OX40 agonist ivuxolimab. In DNA form, the CDR3 reads TGTGCCAGTAAGATCGGGGTCCAGCCCCAGCATTTT. This codes for CASKIGVQPQHF.